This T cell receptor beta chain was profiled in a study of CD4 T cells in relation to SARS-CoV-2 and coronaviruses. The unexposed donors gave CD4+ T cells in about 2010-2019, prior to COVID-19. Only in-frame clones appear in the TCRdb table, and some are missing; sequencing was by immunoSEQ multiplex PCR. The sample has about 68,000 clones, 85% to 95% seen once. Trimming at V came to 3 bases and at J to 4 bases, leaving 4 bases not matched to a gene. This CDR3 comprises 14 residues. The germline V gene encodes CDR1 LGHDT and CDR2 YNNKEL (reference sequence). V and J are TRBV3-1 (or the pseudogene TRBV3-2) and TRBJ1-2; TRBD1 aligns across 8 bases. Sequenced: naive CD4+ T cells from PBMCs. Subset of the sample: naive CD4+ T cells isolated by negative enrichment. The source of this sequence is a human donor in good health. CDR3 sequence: CASSHTDRGYGYTF. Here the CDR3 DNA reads TGTGCCAGCAGCCACACAGACAGGGGCTATGGCTACACCTTC.